This is a list of T cell receptor beta chains from one sample in a study of identical twins. Each CDR3 protein gets one entry after TCRdb re-called the 5' RACE reads with MiXCR. The sample consists of about 890,000 distinct CDR3 sequences, about 12% of them appearing once. The sample also formed part of further work on yellow fever vaccine responses in identical twins.

Sample: PBMCs. Every receptor here comes from a woman between 18 and 29 years old in good health. CDR3s include the opening cysteine and the closing phenylalanine or tryptophan.

V gene | CDR3 protein
TRBV5-1 | CASSGDSHLNEQFF
TRBV20-1 | CSAQAGMGNQPQHF
TRBV20-1 | CSARDVGTSGGAYNEQFF
TRBV12-3/TRBV12-4 | CASSHLIRAEAFF
TRBV29-1 | CSVCLSVAGGQETQYF
TRBV4-1 | CASSQGGVITYSTDTQYF
TRBV28 | CASSFVKAGTHNEQFF
TRBV20-1 | CSAKLILAGVRYNEQFF
TRBV28 | CASSRYWTGGWGETQYF
TRBV18 | CASSSWDYGYTF
TRBV2 | CASSDVPVIRLADSYEQYF
TRBV28 | CASSLSSHSNQPQHF
TRBV6-1 | CASSVGFSSTDTQYF
TRBV7-9 | CASSLDRGPAEAFF
TRBV20-1 | CSARATTPSQETQYF
TRBV25-1 | CASSRGAGGDFPSYNEQFF
TRBV6-1 | CASRSPPGRVVWYEQYF
TRBV4-1 | CASSHLQGTEAFF
TRBV29-1 | CSAEGGEDYEQYF
TRBV5-1 | CASSPSGTEGETQYF
TRBV5-1 | CASSLVGSSGEKLFF
TRBV7-3 | CASSLNWDRGNHEQYF
TRBV9 | CASSVVAGGTQYF
TRBV24-1 | CATSDPGRKDQPQHF
TRBV5-1 | CASSPGTSGREQFF
TRBV3-1 | CASSQRGGAYNEQFF